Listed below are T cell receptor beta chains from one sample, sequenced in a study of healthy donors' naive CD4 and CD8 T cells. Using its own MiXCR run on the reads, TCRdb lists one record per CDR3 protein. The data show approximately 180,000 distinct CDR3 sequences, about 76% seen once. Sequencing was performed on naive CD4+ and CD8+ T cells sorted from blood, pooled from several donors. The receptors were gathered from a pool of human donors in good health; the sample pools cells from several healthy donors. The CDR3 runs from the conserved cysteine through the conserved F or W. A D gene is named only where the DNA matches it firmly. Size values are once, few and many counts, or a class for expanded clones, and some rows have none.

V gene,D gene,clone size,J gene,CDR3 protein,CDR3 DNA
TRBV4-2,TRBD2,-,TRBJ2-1,CASSQGLAGVNEQFF,TGTGCCAGCAGCCAAGGGCTAGCGGGAGTCAATGAGCAGTTCTTC
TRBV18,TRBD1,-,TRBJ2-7,CASSTRRQGSYEQYF,TGTGCCAGCTCGACCCGAAGACAGGGCTCCTACGAGCAGTACTTC
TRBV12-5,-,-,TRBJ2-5,CASGTPNQETQYF,TGTGCTAGTGGTACCCCGAACCAAGAGACCCAGTACTTC
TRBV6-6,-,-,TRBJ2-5,CASKTAQETQYF,TGTGCCAGCAAAACTGCCCAAGAGACCCAGTACTTC
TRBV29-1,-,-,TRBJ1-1,CSVHPERGLGTEAFF,TGCAGCGTTCACCCCGAGCGGGGGCTCGGCACTGAAGCTTTCTTT
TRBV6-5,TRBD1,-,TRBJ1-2,CASSPGTGNYGYTF,TGTGCCAGCAGCCCCGGGACAGGGAACTATGGCTACACCTTC
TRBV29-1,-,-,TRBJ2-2,CSVAGGGDLTGELFF,TGCAGCGTTGCCGGGGGTGGGGATCTCACCGGGGAGCTGTTTTTT
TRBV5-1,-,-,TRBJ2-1,CASSGDTSNEQFF,TGCGCCAGCAGCGGGGACACCAGCAATGAGCAGTTCTTC
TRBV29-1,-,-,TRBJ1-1,CSVVSATHYTEAFF,TGCAGCGTTGTATCTGCGACACATTACACTGAAGCTTTCTTT
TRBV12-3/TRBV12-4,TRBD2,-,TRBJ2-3,CASSLALAGGDTQYF,TGTGCCAGCAGTTTAGCGCTAGCGGGAGGCGATACGCAGTATTTT
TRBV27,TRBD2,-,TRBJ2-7,CASKYLAESYEQYF,TGTGCCAGCAAATATCTAGCGGAATCCTACGAGCAGTACTTC
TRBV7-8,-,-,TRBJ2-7,CASSLPAVLYEQYF,TGTGCCAGCAGCTTACCAGCGGTGCTTTACGAGCAGTACTTC
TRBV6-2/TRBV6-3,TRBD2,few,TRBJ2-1,CASSSLRLAASYNEQFF,TGTGCCAGCAGTTCTCTCCGACTAGCGGCGAGCTACAATGAGCAGTTCTTC
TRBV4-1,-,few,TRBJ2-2,CASSPRGAFNTGELFF,TGCGCCAGCAGTCCTAGGGGGGCCTTTAACACCGGGGAGCTGTTTTTT
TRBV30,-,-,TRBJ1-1,CAWSVLGARNTEAFF,TGTGCCTGGAGTGTACTGGGGGCGAGGAACACTGAAGCTTTCTTT
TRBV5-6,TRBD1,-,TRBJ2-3,CASRPAKGATDTQYF,TGTGCCAGCAGACCCGCCAAGGGGGCGACAGATACGCAGTATTTT
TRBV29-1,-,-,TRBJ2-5,CSAHDTGIQETQYF,TGCAGCGCCCACGACACAGGGATCCAAGAGACCCAGTACTTC
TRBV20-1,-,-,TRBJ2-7,CSARDIGGTYEQYF,TGCAGTGCTAGAGATATCGGAGGGACCTACGAGCAGTACTTC